The next 31 T cell receptor beta chains were all read from a single sample in a study of cytomegalovirus exposure and HLA in healthy donors. It was with 60 Vbeta and 13 Jbeta primers that the PCR ran. Some clones are missing from TCRdb's copy, which holds only in-frame ones; the method was immunoSEQ multiplex PCR. The sample carries more than 150,000 clones, about 80% recorded once. The sequencing input was PBMCs. Every receptor here comes from a woman between 18 and 29 years old in good health and CMV-seropositive.

The V call is TRBV6-4, the J call TRBJ2-3; 9 positions agree with TRBD1. Germline V lookup: CDR1 MRHNA, CDR2 SNTAGT. The CDR3 is 16 amino acids. The trim removed 3 bases at V and 2 bases at J, leaving 6 bases unmatched. This CDR3 is CASSEGDREATDTQYF. CDR3 nucleotide sequence: TGTGCCAGCAGTGAGGGGGACAGGGAGGCCACAGATACGCAGTATTTT.

This CDR3 is CASSRVRNEQFF. The CDR3 region has the DNA TGTGCCAGCAGCAGGGTGAGGAATGAGCAGTTCTTC. This chain links TRBV6-5 with TRBJ2-1, with D tentatively TRBD1 (5 bases). The CDR3 runs to 12 residues. From germline, CDR1 is MNHEY and CDR2 SVGAGI. V lost 6 bases and J lost 7, with 10 bases in between.

The V gene is TRBV5-1, the J gene TRBJ2-2; D possibly corresponds to TRBD2 (6 bases). The CDR3 extends over 15 amino acids. V lost 4 bases and J lost 6, with 16 bases in between. In germline, CDR1 is SGHRS, CDR2 YFSETQ. The CDR3 here is CASSQDNTSPGELFF. CDR3 coding DNA: TGCGCCAGCAGCCAGGACAATACTAGCCCCGGGGAGCTGTTTTTT.

The chain is built from TRBV7-9 and TRBJ1-2; D uncertain. Germline CDR1 and CDR2: SEHNR and FQNEAQ (reference sequence). Trimming left V 2 bases short and J 5 bases short, with 12 bases between. The CDR3 length is 14 residues. CDR3 residues: CASSLSRTGYGYTF. Here the CDR3 DNA reads TGTGCCAGCAGCTTATCCCGGACGGGGTATGGCTACACCTTC.

The sample holds a few counts of this clone. This chain links TRBV15 with TRBJ1-1, with D unresolved. V lost 6 bases and J lost 4, with 12 bases in between. Germline V lookup: CDR1 LNHNV, CDR2 YYDKDF (reference sequence). This CDR3 has 13 residues. The CDR3 DNA reads TGTGCCACCAGGACCATAAGGAGCACTGAAGCTTTCTTT. Translation gives CATRTIRSTEAFF.

V gene TRBV4-2 combines with J gene TRBJ2-1; 7 nucleotides match TRBD2. Germline CDR1 and CDR2: LGHNA and YNFKEQ. Trimming took 0 bases from V and 0 from J; bases not matched to a gene: 2. The CDR3 loop spans 16 amino acids. The CDR3 reads CASSQERGVSYNEQFF. Written as DNA, the CDR3 is TGTGCCAGCAGCCAAGAACGGGGGGTCTCCTACAATGAGCAGTTCTTC.

The chain carries TRBV4-1 and TRBJ2-5; a possible D gene is TRBD1 (6 bases). The CDR3 has 14 residues. V was clipped by 3 bases and J by 4 bases, with 12 bases between them. Germline lookup yields CDR1 MGHRA and CDR2 YSYEKL. The DNA of the CDR3 is TGCGCCAGCAGCCATACGTCAGGGGTAGAGACCCAGTACTTC. Translated, it gives CASSHTSGVETQYF.

CDR3 protein: CASGFSWEAPYEQYV. As DNA, the CDR3 is TGTGCCAGCGGCTTTTCTTGGGAGGCCCCCTACGAGCAGTACGTC. V usage is TRBV11-2 and J usage is TRBJ2-7; tentatively, D is TRBD2 (6 bases). Germline V gene data show CDR1 as SGHAT and CDR2 as FQNNGV. CDR3 size: 15 residues.

The rearrangement uses TRBV7-6 and TRBJ1-2; no reliable D call. Looked up from germline, CDR1 is SGHVS and CDR2 is FNYEAQ. CDR3 length: 13 residues. Trimming shortened V by 2 bases and J by 6 bases, and 10 bases separated the two germline ends. The CDR3 DNA follows: TGTGCCAGCAGCTTAAGTGCAAGCCATGGCTACACCTTC. Protein: CASSLSASHGYTF.

This sequence joins TRBV19 and TRBJ2-3; tentatively, D is TRBD1 (5 bases). The V end lost 5 bases, the J end lost 5 bases, and 14 bases lay between the germline ends. Germline V CDR1 and CDR2: LNHDA, SQIVND (reference sequence). The CDR3 contains 14 residues. The CDR3 DNA follows: TGTGCCAGTAGTGCTTCCTCAGGGTTAGATACGCAGTATTTT. Its protein product is CASSASSGLDTQYF.

Notes on this clone: The same CDR3 also results from other DNA sequences found in this sample. The rearrangement joins TRBV19 to TRBJ1-2, with D unresolved. V shed 4 bases and J shed 1 base, with 4 bases lying between them. Looked up from germline, CDR1 is LNHDA and CDR2 is SQIVND (reference sequence). This CDR3 is built from 12 residues. DNA for the CDR3: TGTGCCAGTAGTACACATAACTATGGCTACACCTTC. Encoded protein: CASSTHNYGYTF. Complete variable domain (other parts from reference TRBV19 and TRBJ1-2): DGGITQSPKYLFRKEGQNVTLSCEQNLNHDAMYWYRQDPGQGLRLIYYSQIVNDFQKGDIAEGYSVSREKKESFPLTVTSAQKNPTAFYLCASSTHNYGYTFGSGTRLTVV.

The J gene is TRBJ1-5, the V gene TRBV6-5; D possibly corresponds to TRBD1 (5 bases). From germline, CDR1 is MNHEY and CDR2 SVGAGI. The V end lost 6 bases, the J end lost 3 bases, and 12 bases lay between the germline ends. This CDR3 has 14 amino acids. CDR3: CASSPRQSNQPQHF. In DNA form, the CDR3 reads TGTGCCAGCAGCCCTCGACAGTCCAATCAGCCCCAGCATTTT.

The V and J genes are TRBV7-2 and TRBJ2-2, with TRBD1 matching over 11 bases. Germline CDR1 reads SGHTA; CDR2 reads FQGNSA. The CDR3 length is 18 residues. The trim removed 5 bases at V and 1 base at J, leaving 9 bases unmatched. CDR3: CASSGGQGAPMNTGELFF. Here the CDR3 DNA reads TGTGCCAGCAGCGGAGGACAGGGGGCCCCTATGAACACCGGGGAGCTGTTTTTT.

The chain links TRBV5-4 to TRBJ2-3; weak D call: TRBD2 (5 bases). From germline, CDR1 is SGHNT and CDR2 YYREEE (reference sequence). This CDR3 is built from 15 residues. V was clipped by 4 bases and J by 0 bases, with 12 bases between them. CDR3 loop: CASSAGVSSTDTQYF. Here the CDR3 DNA reads TGTGCCAGCAGCGCCGGGGTCTCTAGCACAGATACGCAGTATTTT. The variable domain in full, with the rest retrieved from reference TRBV5-4 and TRBJ2-3, is ETGVTQSPTHLIKTRGQQVTLRCSSQSGHNTVSWYQQALGQGPQFIFQYYREEENGRGNFPPRFSGLQFPNYSSELNVNALELDDSALYLCASSAGVSSTDTQYFGPGTRLTVL.

J is TRBJ1-2 and V is TRBV7-9; 12 positions match TRBD1. The CDR3 has 14 amino acids. Trimming cost V 4 bases and J 6 bases; bases outside gene matches: 3. The germline CDR1 and CDR2 sequences are SEHNR and FQNEAQ (reference sequence). The CDR3 region has the DNA TGTGCCAGCAGCTGGGGACAGGGGGCAGATGGCTACACCTTC. This sequence encodes CASSWGQGADGYTF.

This clone was seen only once. The chain carries TRBV29-1 and TRBJ1-3; D is perhaps TRBD1 (5 bases). Germline V gene sequence: CDR1 SQVTM, CDR2 ANQGSEA. This CDR3 is built from 14 residues. The V end was cut by 8 bases, the J end by 2 bases, with 16 bases between. The CDR3, as DNA: TGCAGCACGAGGGGAGGGGATGCTGGAAACACCATATATTTT. Translated, it gives CSTRGGDAGNTIYF.

This chain connects TRBV27 to TRBJ2-1, with a weak D call TRBD2 (6 bases). This CDR3 region has 16 residues. V was cut by 2 bases and J by 0 bases, with 11 bases left in between. Germline V gene sequence: CDR1 MNHEY, CDR2 SMNVEV (reference sequence). The CDR3 DNA is TGTGCCAGCAGTTTAAGGACTACCCGCTCCTACAATGAGCAGTTCTTC. Amino acids: CASSLRTTRSYNEQFF.

This clone showed up just once. The V and J genes are TRBV10-3 and TRBJ2-5; 8 bases fit TRBD1. Germline V gene sequence: CDR1 ENHRY, CDR2 SYGVKD. J was trimmed by 1 base and V by 6 bases; bases with no gene match: 4. CDR3 size: 14 residues. The CDR3 sequence: CAIRSDRGQETQYF. DNA of the CDR3: TGTGCCATCAGATCAGACAGGGGCCAAGAGACCCAGTACTTC.

This clone appeared a few times. The CDR3 here is CASSEGYSGELFF. Written as DNA, the CDR3 is TGTGCCAGCAGTGAAGGGTACTCCGGGGAGCTGTTTTTT. This rearrangement joins TRBV6-1 to TRBJ2-2; D call uncertain. Germline CDR1 and CDR2: MNHNS and SASEGT. The length of the CDR3 is 13 residues. Trimming took off 1 base at V and 6 bases at J, with 6 bases between the two ends.

J is TRBJ2-4 and V is TRBV7-3; D may be TRBD2 (5 bases). Germline V gives CDR1 SGHTA, CDR2 FQGTGA. Trimming removed 2 bases from V and 2 bases from J, with 10 bases in between. The CDR3 runs 15 residues. The CDR3 DNA is TGTGCCAGCAGCTTAGAAGGAGGATCCAAAAACATTCAGTACTTC. Encoded protein: CASSLEGGSKNIQYF.

The rearrangement uses TRBV7-3 and TRBJ1-2, with D perhaps TRBD1 (6 bases). The germline CDR1 and CDR2 sequences are SGHTA and FQGTGA. CDR3 length equals 14 residues. Trimming removed 5 bases from V and 9 bases from J, with 19 bases in between. The CDR3 region is CASSPHAGRGSYTF. The CDR3 DNA reads as TGTGCCAGCAGCCCTCACGCGGGGAGGGGGAGCTACACCTTC.

The V call is TRBV2, the J call TRBJ2-1, with 14 bases that match TRBD2. V was pared by 6 bases and J by 5 bases, with 6 bases of the junction left unmatched. Per the germline V gene, CDR1 is SNHLY and CDR2 is FYNNEI. The CDR3 contains 16 residues. The CDR3 spells CASRKGLAGGNNEQFF. In DNA, the CDR3 is TGTGCCAGCAGAAAAGGACTAGCGGGGGGTAACAATGAGCAGTTCTTC.

This clone was seen only once. The chain combines TRBV10-2 with TRBJ1-2, with D unresolved. CDR1 and CDR2 from the germline V gene are WSHSY and SAAADI. Trimming took 2 bases from V and 3 from J, leaving 7 bases between them. CDR3 length: 13 amino acids. The CDR3 DNA is TGCGCCAGCAGTGAGCCAAATTACTATGGCTACACCTTC. Its protein is CASSEPNYYGYTF.

This CDR3 is CASSPRLDRGNTEAFF. Here the CDR3 DNA reads TGTGCCAGCTCACCTAGATTAGACAGGGGAAACACTGAAGCTTTCTTT. The rearrangement links TRBV18 to TRBJ1-1; 8 bases fit TRBD1. Germline values: CDR1 KGHSH, CDR2 LQKENI. With 3 bases clipped from V and 2 bases from J, the junction kept 8 bases outside the gene matches. This CDR3 is 16 amino acids long.

The chain joins TRBV9 to TRBJ2-7; 8 bases match TRBD2. After removal of 3 bases from V and 3 bases from J, the junction contained 8 bases not matched to a gene. The CDR3 runs to 15 residues. CDR1 and CDR2 (germline): SGDLS, YYNGEE. In DNA form, the CDR3 reads TGTGCCAGCAGCGCGACTAGCGTACTAGGCTACGAGCAGTACTTC. Its translation: CASSATSVLGYEQYF.

The chain links TRBV28 to TRBJ1-2, with D possibly matching TRBD1 (5 bases). This CDR3 contains 13 residues. V was clipped by 7 bases and J by 8 bases, with 17 bases between them. Germline assignment: CDR1 MDHEN and CDR2 SYDVKM. The CDR3 DNA follows: TGTGCCAGCACCCTGCAGTGGGGGGGAGGCTACACCTTC. Translating gives CASTLQWGGGYTF.

The chain links TRBV7-9 to TRBJ2-5; D may be TRBD2 (6 bases). The CDR3 length is 14 residues. V was clipped by 2 bases and J by 2 bases, with 9 bases between them. Per germline, CDR1 SEHNR and CDR2 FQNEAQ (reference sequence). CDR3 sequence (DNA): TGTGCCAGCAGCTTATACCGGGGGCAAGAGACCCAGTACTTC. It translates to CASSLYRGQETQYF.

In regard to this clone: A read error may produce the germline difference seen at one junction end. The V and J genes are TRBV5-6 and TRBJ2-7, with a tentative D call TRBD2 (5 bases). Germline-derived CDR1 and CDR2 are SGHDT and YYEEEE. The CDR3 totals 13 residues. CDR3 DNA sequence: TGTGTCAGCAGCGGCGGAAGCTCCTACGAGCAGTACTTC. The encoded protein is CVSSGGSSYEQYF.

The V call is TRBV21-1, the J call TRBJ2-7; TRBD1 was called by the table and not checked on the DNA. TRBV21-1 is assigned pseudogene status. The CDR3 length is 13 residues. In DNA, the CDR3 is TGTGCCAGCAGCGTACAGGGGTGCTACGAGCAGTACTTC. Amino acid sequence: CASSVQGCYEQYF.

This chain uses TRBV21-1 with TRBJ1-3; TRBD1 was called by the table and not checked on the DNA. TRBV21-1 is shown as a pseudogene. The CDR3 loop spans 19 amino acids. The CDR3 DNA reads TGTGCCAGCAGCAGCCTCCGGGACAGGGGCACTCCATCTGGAAACACCATATATTTT. This encodes CASSSLRDRGTPSGNTIYF.

This clone was seen only once. The chain employs TRBV28 and TRBJ1-1; a possible D gene is TRBD1 (5 bases). The CDR3 covers 14 residues. Trimming took off 5 bases at V and 1 base at J, with 11 bases between the two ends. Germline V gene sequence: CDR1 MDHEN, CDR2 SYDVKM. This CDR3 reads CASSPFDRNTEAFF. The CDR3 DNA is TGTGCCAGCAGTCCCTTTGACAGGAACACTGAAGCTTTCTTT.